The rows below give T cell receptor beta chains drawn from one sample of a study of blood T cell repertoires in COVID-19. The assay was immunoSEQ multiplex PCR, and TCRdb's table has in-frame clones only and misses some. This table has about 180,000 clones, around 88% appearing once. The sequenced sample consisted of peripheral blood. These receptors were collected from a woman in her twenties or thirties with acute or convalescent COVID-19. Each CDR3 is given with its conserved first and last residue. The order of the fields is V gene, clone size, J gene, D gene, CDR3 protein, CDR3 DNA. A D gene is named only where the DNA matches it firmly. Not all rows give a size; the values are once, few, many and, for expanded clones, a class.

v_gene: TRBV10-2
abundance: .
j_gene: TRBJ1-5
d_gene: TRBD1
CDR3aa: CASSEPLWTGEMEPQHF
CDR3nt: TGCGCCAGCAGTGAGCCTCTTTGGACAGGCGAAATGGAGCCCCAGCATTTT

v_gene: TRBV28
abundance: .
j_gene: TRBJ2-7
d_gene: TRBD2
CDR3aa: CASSSPGTSGTYEQYF
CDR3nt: TGTGCCAGCAGTTCCCCAGGGACTAGCGGAACCTACGAGCAGTACTTC

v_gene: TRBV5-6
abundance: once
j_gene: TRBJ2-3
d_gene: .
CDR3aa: CASNEESADTQYF
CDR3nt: TGTGCCAGCAACGAGGAGAGTGCAGATACGCAGTATTTT

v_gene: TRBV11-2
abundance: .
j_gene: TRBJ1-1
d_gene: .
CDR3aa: CASSLDRRGEAFF
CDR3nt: TGTGCCAGCAGCTTAGATAGGCGGGGTGAAGCTTTCTTT

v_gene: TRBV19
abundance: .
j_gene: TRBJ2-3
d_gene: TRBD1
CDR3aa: CASSPLGTGSTDTQYF
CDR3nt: TGTGCCAGTAGTCCCCTGGGGACAGGGAGCACAGATACGCAGTATTTT

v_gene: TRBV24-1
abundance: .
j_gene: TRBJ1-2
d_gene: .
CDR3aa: CATSDGSSGNYGYTF
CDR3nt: TGTGCCACCAGTGATGGGAGCAGCGGCAACTATGGCTACACCTTC

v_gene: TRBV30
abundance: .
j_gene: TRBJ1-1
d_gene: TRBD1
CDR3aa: CAWIPKLGQGKNTEAFF
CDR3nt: TGTGCCTGGATCCCTAAATTGGGACAGGGGAAGAACACTGAAGCTTTCTTT

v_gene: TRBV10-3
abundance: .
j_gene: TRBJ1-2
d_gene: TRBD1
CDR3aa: CAISDEGQAAPFEFHYTF
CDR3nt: TGTGCCATCAGTGATGAGGGACAGGCCGCCCCGTTTGAGTTTCACTACACCTTC

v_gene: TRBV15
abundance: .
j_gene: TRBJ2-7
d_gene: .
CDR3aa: CATSRDHGLYEQYF
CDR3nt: TGTGCCACCAGCAGAGATCACGGACTCTACGAGCAGTACTTC

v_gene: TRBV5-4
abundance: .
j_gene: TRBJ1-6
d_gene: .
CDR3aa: CASSLDTEGRNSPLHF
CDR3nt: TGTGCCAGCAGCTTGGACACGGAGGGAAGGAATTCACCCCTCCACTTT

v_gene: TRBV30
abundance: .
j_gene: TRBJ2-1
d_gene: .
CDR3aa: CAWSGWDTSQPSYNEQFF
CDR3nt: TGTGCCTGGAGCGGGTGGGACACGTCCCAACCTTCCTACAATGAGCAGTTCTTC

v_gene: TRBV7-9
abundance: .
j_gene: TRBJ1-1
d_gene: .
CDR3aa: CASTTGGTEAFF
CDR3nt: TGTGCCAGCACCACCGGAGGGACGGAAGCTTTCTTT

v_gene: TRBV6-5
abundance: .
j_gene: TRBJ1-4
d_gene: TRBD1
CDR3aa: CASSRTGDDEKLFF
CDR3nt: TGTGCCAGCAGCCGAACAGGGGACGATGAAAAACTGTTTTTT

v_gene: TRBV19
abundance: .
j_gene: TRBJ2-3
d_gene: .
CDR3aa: CASSILGATQYF
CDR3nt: TGTGCCAGTAGTATTTTGGGGGCTACGCAGTATTTT

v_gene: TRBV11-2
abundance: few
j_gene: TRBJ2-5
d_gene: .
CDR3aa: CASSPGNRVETQYF
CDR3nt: TGTGCCAGCAGCCCGGGGAACAGGGTCGAGACCCAGTACTTC

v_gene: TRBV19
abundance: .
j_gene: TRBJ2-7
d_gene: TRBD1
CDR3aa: CASSIRPGQGIYEQYF
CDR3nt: TGTGCCAGTAGTATCCGACCGGGACAGGGAATTTACGAGCAGTACTTC

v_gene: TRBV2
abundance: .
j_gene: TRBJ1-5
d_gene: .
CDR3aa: CASTGQGGDNQPQHF
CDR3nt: TGTGCCAGCACGGGCCAAGGCGGGGACAATCAGCCCCAGCATTTT

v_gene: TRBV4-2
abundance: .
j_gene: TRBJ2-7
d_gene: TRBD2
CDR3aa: CASSLPGGYEQYF
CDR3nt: TGTGCCAGCAGCCTGCCGGGAGGCTACGAGCAGTACTTC

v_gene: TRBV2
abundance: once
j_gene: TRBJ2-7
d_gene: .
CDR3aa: CASTILYEQYF
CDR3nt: TGTGCCAGCACTATTCTCTACGAGCAGTACTTC

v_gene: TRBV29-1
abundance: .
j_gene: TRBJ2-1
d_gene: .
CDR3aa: CSPRIGDEQFF
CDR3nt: TGCAGCCCAAGGATCGGGGATGAGCAGTTCTTC

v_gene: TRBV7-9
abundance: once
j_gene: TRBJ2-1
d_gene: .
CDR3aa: CASSYTQVDEQFF
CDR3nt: TGTGCCAGCAGTTATACACAGGTTGACGAGCAGTTCTTC

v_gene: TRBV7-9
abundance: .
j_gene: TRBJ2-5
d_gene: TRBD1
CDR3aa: CASSLYRDRGETQYF
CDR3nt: TGTGCCAGCAGCCTATACCGGGACAGGGGTGAGACCCAGTACTTC

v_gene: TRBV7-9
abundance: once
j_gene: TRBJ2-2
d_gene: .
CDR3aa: CVTEETTNTGELFF
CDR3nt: TGTGTTACGGAGGAAACCACGAACACCGGGGAGCTGTTTTTT

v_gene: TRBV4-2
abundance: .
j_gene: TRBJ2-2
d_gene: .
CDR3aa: CASSQVTSGELFF
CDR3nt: TGTGCCAGCAGCCAAGTTACTAGTGGGGAGCTGTTTTTT

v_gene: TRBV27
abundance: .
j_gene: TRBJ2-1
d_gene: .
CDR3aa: CASSIRGSDEQFF
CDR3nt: TGTGCCAGCAGTATCCGAGGTAGCGATGAGCAGTTCTTC

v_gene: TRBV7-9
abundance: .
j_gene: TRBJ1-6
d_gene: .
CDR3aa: CASSPLTGIGSPLHF
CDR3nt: TGTGCCAGCAGCCCATTGACCGGGATAGGTTCACCCCTCCACTTT

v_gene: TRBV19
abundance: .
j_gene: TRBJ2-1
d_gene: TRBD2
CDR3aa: CASSTRRTSRNEQFF
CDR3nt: TGTGCCAGTAGCACTCGGAGGACTAGCAGGAATGAGCAGTTCTTC